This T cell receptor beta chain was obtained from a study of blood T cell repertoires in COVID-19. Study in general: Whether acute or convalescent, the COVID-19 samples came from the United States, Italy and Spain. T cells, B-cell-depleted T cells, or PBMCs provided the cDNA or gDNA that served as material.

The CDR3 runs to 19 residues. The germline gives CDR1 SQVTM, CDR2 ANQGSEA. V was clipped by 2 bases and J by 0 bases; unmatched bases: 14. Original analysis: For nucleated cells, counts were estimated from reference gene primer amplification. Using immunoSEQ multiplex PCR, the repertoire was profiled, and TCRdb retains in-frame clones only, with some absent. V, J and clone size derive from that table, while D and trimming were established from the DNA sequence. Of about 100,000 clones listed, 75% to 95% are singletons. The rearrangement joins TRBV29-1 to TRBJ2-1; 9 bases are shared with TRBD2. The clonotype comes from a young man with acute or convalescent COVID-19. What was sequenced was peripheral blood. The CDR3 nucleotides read TGCAGCGTTGAACGGCGGGAGGGCCTACTGCAGAGCTCCTACAATGAGCAGTTCTTC. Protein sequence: CSVERREGLLQSSYNEQFF.